This paragraph reports one TCR beta chain. Treatment indicated: roughly 20 received Ad26.COV2.S at low or high dose, single or two shots; about 5 received placebo; per-sample allocation not given. Samples were taken on day 63 after the first vaccine or placebo injection. Assay: immunoSEQ multiplex PCR; the TCRdb copy retains only in-frame clones and omits some. The sample includes over 450,000 clones, about 89% seen only once; the top ten take 1.7%. The record originates from a study of Ad26.COV2.S vaccination and SARS-CoV-2 variants. Study as a whole: Donor joined the COV1001 Ad26.COV2.S trial arm. Intramuscular Ad26.COV2.S at 5x10^10 or 1x10^11 viral particles.

The CDR3 consists of 15 residues. Germline CDR1 and CDR2: SGHTA and FQGNSA. Trimming removed 1 base from V and 4 bases from J, with 13 bases in between. The sample was peripheral blood, taken in a trial of Ad26.COV2.S vaccine versus placebo. This rearrangement joins TRBV7-2 to TRBJ1-2, with D possibly matching TRBD1 (5 bases). This sequence was found in a person between 18 and 60 years old who received the Ad26.COV2.S COVID-19 vaccine or a placebo. In DNA form, the CDR3 reads TGTGCCAGCAGCTTAGGAGGGGTTAGCGGCTATGGCTACACCTTC. Translation gives CASSLGGVSGYGYTF.